The 16 T cell receptor beta chains given below trace back to one sample, sequenced in a study of PD-1 blockade in classical Hodgkin lymphoma. Exposure to brentuximab vedotin varied, and each patient had relapsed following autologous stem cell transplantation. TCRdb keeps only in-frame clones here, not all; method: immunoSEQ multiplex PCR. Of about 36,000 clones listed, 60% to 80% are singletons. Sequenced here: peripheral blood mononuclear cells (PBMCs), sampled before the second cycle of nivolumab. These receptors were collected from a human donor with classical Hodgkin lymphoma.

The chain couples TRBV7-9 to TRBJ2-5, with TRBD2 identical over 9 bases. The germline V gene has CDR1 SEHNR and CDR2 FQNEAQ (reference sequence). The J segment lost 2 bases and the V segment lost 1 base, leaving 2 bases of the junction unmatched. The CDR3 consists of 15 residues. CDR3 in DNA: TGTGCCAGCAGCTTAGTCGCGGGGGGGCAAGAGACCCAGTACTTC. Translating it yields CASSLVAGGQETQYF.

The V gene is TRBV6-6, the J gene TRBJ2-7; D gene uncertain. Trimming took 5 bases from V and 3 from J, leaving 8 bases between them. This CDR3 region has 12 residues. The V gene's germline CDR1 is MNHNY and CDR2 SVGAGI (reference sequence). The CDR3 reads CASSRPNYEQYF. The CDR3 bases are TGTGCCAGCAGTCGCCCCAACTACGAGCAGTACTTC.

This clone occurred a few times. The gene calls are TRBV29-1 and TRBJ1-2; D uncertain. Germline assignment: CDR1 SQVTM and CDR2 ANQGSEA. V lost 4 bases and J 5 bases, leaving 14 bases between the germline ends. CDR3 length: 13 amino acids. The CDR3 DNA is TGCAGCGTTGTGCAGGCTGGGATGTATGGCTACACCTTC. It is translated as CSVVQAGMYGYTF.

Only a few counts were recorded for this clone. The genes are TRBV27 and TRBJ2-2; D unclear. This CDR3 spans 14 amino acids. V was cut by 5 bases and J by 1 base, with 8 bases left in between. Germline V gene data show CDR1 as MNHEY and CDR2 as SMNVEV (reference sequence). The CDR3 nucleotides read TGTGCCAGCAGTGTGGGTTGGAACACCGGGGAGCTGTTTTTT. Translated, it gives CASSVGWNTGELFF.

This chain links TRBV15 with TRBJ2-2; TRBD1 might be the D (6 bases). Trimming pared 2 bases from V and 7 bases from J, leaving 11 bases between. Germline CDR1 reads LNHNV; CDR2 reads YYDKDF (reference sequence). The CDR3 consists of 14 residues. The CDR3 spells CATSRNTGFGELFF. As DNA, the CDR3 is TGTGCCACCAGCAGAAATACAGGGTTCGGGGAGCTGTTTTTT.

V gene TRBV9 combines with J gene TRBJ1-3; weak D call: TRBD1 (6 bases). This CDR3 spans 15 amino acids. Per germline, CDR1 SGDLS and CDR2 YYNGEE. Trimming removed 2 bases from V and 0 bases from J, with 9 bases in between. The CDR3 region is CASSVGGLSGNTIYF. CDR3 DNA: TGTGCCAGCAGCGTTGGGGGGCTCTCTGGAAACACCATATATTTT.

The CDR3 nucleotides read TGTGCCAGCAGTGCCTCAGGACAGACCTATGGCTACACCTTC. Amino acid sequence: CASSASGQTYGYTF. The V gene is TRBV2, the J gene TRBJ1-2, with D possibly being TRBD1 (6 bases). With 4 bases removed from V and 4 bases from J, the gap between germline ends came to 13 bases. The CDR3 contains 14 residues. CDR1 and CDR2 from the germline V gene are SNHLY and FYNNEI.

The gene calls are TRBV10-3 and TRBJ1-1, with 10 bases lining up with TRBD1. The V gene's germline CDR1 is ENHRY and CDR2 SYGVKD. V lost 7 bases to trimming and J lost 2 bases; unmatched junction nucleotides: 4. The CDR3 contains 14 residues. The CDR3 DNA reads as TGTGCCATCAAAGGACAGGGGGGCAACACTGAAGCTTTCTTT. As protein: CAIKGQGGNTEAFF.

The chain links TRBV27 to TRBJ2-4; tentative D call: TRBD2 (5 bases). This CDR3 has 14 amino acids. V dropped 2 bases and J dropped 1 base, with 6 bases sitting between them. Germline V gives CDR1 MNHEY, CDR2 SMNVEV (reference sequence). As DNA, the CDR3 is TGTGCCAGCAGTTTAACGGGGGCCAAAAACATTCAGTACTTC. This codes for CASSLTGAKNIQYF.

A single count supports this clone. The V call is TRBV19, the J call TRBJ2-2, with TRBD2 identical over 7 bases. Germline values: CDR1 LNHDA, CDR2 SQIVND (reference sequence). The junction had 2 bases not matched to a gene; V was cut back by 1 base and J by 3 bases. The CDR3 is made up of 15 amino acids. CDR3 sequence: CASSIGGSYTGELFF. Written as DNA, the CDR3 is TGTGCCAGTAGTATAGGCGGGAGTTACACCGGGGAGCTGTTTTTT. Full variable domain (remainder filled in from reference TRBV19 and TRBJ2-2): DGGITQSPKYLFRKEGQNVTLSCEQNLNHDAMYWYRQDPGQGLRLIYYSQIVNDFQKGDIAEGYSVSREKKESFPLTVTSAQKNPTAFYLCASSIGGSYTGELFFGEGSRLTVL.

V gene TRBV7-3 combines with J gene TRBJ2-1; 7 bases match TRBD1. The V and J ends lost 4 bases and 6 bases, in that order; junction bases with no gene match: 6. The CDR3 sequence is 14 residues long. Germline V CDR1 and CDR2: SGHTA, FQGTGA. In nucleotides, the CDR3 is TGTGCCAGCAGCTCGACAGGGCCAGGCAATGAGCAGTTCTTC. Translated: CASSSTGPGNEQFF.

The CDR3 here is CASSGSRDSWRTGELFF. CDR3 sequence (DNA): TGTGCCAGCAGTGGATCCCGGGACAGCTGGCGGACCGGGGAGCTGTTTTTT. The chain joins TRBV6-1 to TRBJ2-2; TRBD1 agrees at 7 bases. V was clipped by 4 bases and J by 5 bases; unmatched bases: 13. Looked up from germline, CDR1 is MNHNS and CDR2 is SASEGT. The CDR3 has 17 residues.

The rearrangement joins TRBV2 to TRBJ2-1; possibly TRBD2 for D (6 bases). The CDR3 spans 14 residues. From germline, CDR1 is SNHLY and CDR2 FYNNEI. Trimming pared 6 bases from V and 3 bases from J, leaving 12 bases between. CDR3 region: CASSTFGGYNEQFF. The CDR3 DNA follows: TGTGCCAGCAGCACGTTCGGGGGCTACAATGAGCAGTTCTTC.

This clone was seen once. The chain employs TRBV28 and TRBJ2-7; the D gene is possibly TRBD1 (5 bases). CDR1 is MDHEN and CDR2 is SYDVKM in the germline V gene. The CDR3 extends over 14 amino acids. Trimming shortened V by 5 bases and J by 0 bases, and 11 bases separated the two germline ends. CDR3 residues: CASSRPGNSYEQYF. For the CDR3, the DNA is TGTGCCAGCAGTCGACCAGGGAACTCCTACGAGCAGTACTTC.

V usage is TRBV19 and J usage is TRBJ2-7; D call uncertain. V was pared by 9 bases and J by 8 bases, with 17 bases between. The CDR3 contains 12 residues. CDR1 and CDR2 (germline): LNHDA, SQIVND (reference sequence). Written as DNA, the CDR3 is TGTGCCAGCGGGCCGGGTGTTGGGAAGCAGTACTTC. Residues: CASGPGVGKQYF.

The chain combines TRBV6-5 with TRBJ2-7; 7 bases match TRBD2. Germline V gene sequence: CDR1 MNHEY, CDR2 SVGAGI. The CDR3 sequence is 15 residues long. V shed 0 bases, J shed 7 bases, and the junction held 9 bases outside the gene matches. The CDR3: CASSYSNPGRSEQYF. The CDR3 nucleotides are TGTGCCAGCAGTTACTCGAACCCCGGGAGGAGTGAGCAGTACTTC.